This TCR beta chain was documented in a study of long-term antiretroviral therapy in people with HIV. A note on this clone: Its antigen is as yet unknown.

Between the trimmed V and J ends, which lost 4 bases and 2 bases, there was a span of 10 bases. Germline-derived CDR1 and CDR2 are SGHTS and YDEGEE. The CDR3 loop spans 13 amino acids. Study conclusions and caveats: After ART, diversity increased yet remained lower than transplant donor controls.

immunoSEQ v3.0 was run at survey level. TCRdb keeps only in-frame clones here, not all; method: immunoSEQ multiplex PCR. The sample holds approximately 37,000 clones, less than 90% seen once. The chain is built from TRBV5-8 and TRBJ2-7, with a possible D match to TRBD1 (5 bases). This material consisted of unsorted PBMCs, taken 1 year after starting antiretroviral therapy. The sequence was obtained from a man between 18 and 35 years old with HIV. Written as DNA, the CDR3 is TGTGCCAGCAGCCCCGACAGACCCTACGAGCAGTACTTC. It yields the protein CASSPDRPYEQYF.